The clone carrying this T cell receptor (beta chain) was seen more than once but under ten times. This sample is drawn from a study of CD8+CD57+ T cells in acquired aplastic anemia. CDR3 length: 16 amino acids. Germline CDR1 reads SGHRS; CDR2 reads YFSETQ. The junction had 9 bases not matched to a gene; V was cut back by 4 bases and J by 5 bases. CDR3 and TCR beta VDJ profiling relied on genomic DNA as the template. MiXCR, applied by TCRdb to the reads, yields one record per CDR3 protein. There are 200,000 to 250,000 distinct CDR3 sequences in the sample; 30% to 40% occur only once, and roughly 1.1% lies in the top ten.

The origin of this receptor is a human donor in good health, serving as a control. The rearrangement uses TRBV5-1 and TRBJ2-5; 12 bases match TRBD2. The source material was sorted CD4+, CD8+, or CD8+CD57+ T cells (not recorded which) from PBMCs. The CDR3 loop is CASSPRTSGIWETQYF. As DNA, the CDR3 is TGCGCCAGCAGCCCTAGGACTAGCGGGATCTGGGAGACCCAGTACTTC. Based on the CDR3 plus reference TRBV5-1 and TRBJ2-5, the full variable domain is KAGVTQTPRYLIKTRGQQVTLSCSPISGHRSVSWYQQTPGQGLQFLFEYFSETQRNKGNFPGRFSGRQFSNSRSEMNVSTLELGDSALYLCASSPRTSGIWETQYFGPGTRLLVL.